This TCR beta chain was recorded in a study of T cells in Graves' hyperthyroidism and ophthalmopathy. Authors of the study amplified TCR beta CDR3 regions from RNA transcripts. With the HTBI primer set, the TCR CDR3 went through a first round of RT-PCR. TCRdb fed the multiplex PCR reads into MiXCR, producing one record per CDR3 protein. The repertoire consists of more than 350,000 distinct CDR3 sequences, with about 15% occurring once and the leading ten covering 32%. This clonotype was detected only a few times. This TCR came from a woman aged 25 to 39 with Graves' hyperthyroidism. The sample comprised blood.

CDR3 protein: CASSLGRQRSTDTQYF. The CDR3 nucleotides read TGTGCCAGCAGCTTAGGTAGGCAGAGAAGCACAGATACGCAGTATTTT. J is TRBJ2-3 and V is TRBV11-2; no clear D. V was shortened by 1 base and J by 0 bases, with 11 bases between the two germline ends. This CDR3 comprises 16 residues. Germline V gene data show CDR1 as SGHAT and CDR2 as FQNNGV.